This T cell receptor (beta chain) was identified in a study of immune evolution from preneoplasia to lung adenocarcinoma. The germline V and J ends were trimmed by 1 base and 4 bases, with 9 bases remaining between them. Per the germline V gene, CDR1 is SGHRS and CDR2 is YFSETQ. The CDR3 extends over 14 amino acids. This clone was picked up a small number of times. The protocol was immunoSEQ multiplex PCR, while the TCRdb copy is restricted to in-frame clones and leaves out a portion. Among some 15,000 clones, 70% to 85% were seen once, and the ten largest hold 2.5% to 3%. The specimen was FFPE minimally invasive lung adenocarcinoma tissue. This TCR derives from a person aged 55-85 years with lung adenocarcinoma. V and J are TRBV5-1 and TRBJ2-1, with D tentatively TRBD1 or TRBD2 (5 bases each). CDR3 nucleotide sequence: TGCGCCAGCAGCTTGTTTTGGGGGTACAATGAGCAGTTCTTC. It yields the protein CASSLFWGYNEQFF.